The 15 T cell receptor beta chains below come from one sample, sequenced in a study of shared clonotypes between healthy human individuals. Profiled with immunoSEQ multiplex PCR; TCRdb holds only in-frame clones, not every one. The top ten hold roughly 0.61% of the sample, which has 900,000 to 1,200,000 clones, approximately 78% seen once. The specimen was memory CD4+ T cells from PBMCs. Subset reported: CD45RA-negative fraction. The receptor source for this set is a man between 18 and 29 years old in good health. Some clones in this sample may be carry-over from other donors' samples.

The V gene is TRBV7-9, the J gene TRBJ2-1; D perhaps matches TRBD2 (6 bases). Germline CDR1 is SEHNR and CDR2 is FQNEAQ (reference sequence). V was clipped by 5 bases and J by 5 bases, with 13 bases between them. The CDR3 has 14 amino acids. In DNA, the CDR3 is TGTGCCAGCAGCCCATCAGCGGGCAACAATGAGCAGTTCTTC. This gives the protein CASSPSAGNNEQFF.

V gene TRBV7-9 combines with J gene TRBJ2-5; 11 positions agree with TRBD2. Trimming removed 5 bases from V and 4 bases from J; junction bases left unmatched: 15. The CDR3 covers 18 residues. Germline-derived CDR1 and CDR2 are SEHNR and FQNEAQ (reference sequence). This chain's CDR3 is CASSNSGRGRVPGETQYF. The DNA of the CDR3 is TGTGCCAGCAGCAATAGCGGGAGGGGAAGGGTCCCCGGAGAGACCCAGTACTTC.

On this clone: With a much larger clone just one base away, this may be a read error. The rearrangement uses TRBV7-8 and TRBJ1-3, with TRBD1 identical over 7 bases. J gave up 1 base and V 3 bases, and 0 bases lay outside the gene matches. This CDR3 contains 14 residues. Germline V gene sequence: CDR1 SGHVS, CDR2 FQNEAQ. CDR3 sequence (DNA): TGTGCCAGCAGCTTGACAGGGTCTGGAAACACCATATATTTT. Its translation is CASSLTGSGNTIYF.

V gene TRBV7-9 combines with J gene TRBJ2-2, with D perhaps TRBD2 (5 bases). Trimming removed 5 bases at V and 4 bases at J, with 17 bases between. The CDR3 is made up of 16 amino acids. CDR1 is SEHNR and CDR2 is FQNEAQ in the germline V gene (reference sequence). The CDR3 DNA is TGTGCCAGCAGCCCGGTTTCGAAGGGAGTCACCGGGGAGCTGTTTTTT. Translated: CASSPVSKGVTGELFF.

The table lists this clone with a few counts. This CDR3 reads CASSLGGALSYEQYF. The DNA of the CDR3 is TGTGCCAGCAGCTTGGGGGGCGCCCTCTCCTACGAGCAGTACTTC. The J gene is TRBJ2-5, the V gene TRBV5-6; possibly TRBD1 for D (5 bases). The last part of the DNA fits TRBJ2-7 better; the J call may be wrong. The CDR3 loop spans 15 amino acids. Germline V gene lookup returns CDR1 SGHDT and CDR2 YYEEEE.

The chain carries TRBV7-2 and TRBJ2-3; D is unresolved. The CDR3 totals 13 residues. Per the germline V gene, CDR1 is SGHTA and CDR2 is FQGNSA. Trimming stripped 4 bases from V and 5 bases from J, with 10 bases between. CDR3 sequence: CASSSIVGDTQYF. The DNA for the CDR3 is TGTGCCAGCAGCTCAATCGTTGGAGATACGCAGTATTTT.

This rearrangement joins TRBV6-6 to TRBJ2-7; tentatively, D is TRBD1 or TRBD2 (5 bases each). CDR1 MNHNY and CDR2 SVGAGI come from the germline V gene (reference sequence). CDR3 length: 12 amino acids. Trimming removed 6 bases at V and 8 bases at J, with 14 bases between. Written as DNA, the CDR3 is TGTGCCAGCAGCCCCGGGACCACGCAGCAGTACTTC. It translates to CASSPGTTQQYF.

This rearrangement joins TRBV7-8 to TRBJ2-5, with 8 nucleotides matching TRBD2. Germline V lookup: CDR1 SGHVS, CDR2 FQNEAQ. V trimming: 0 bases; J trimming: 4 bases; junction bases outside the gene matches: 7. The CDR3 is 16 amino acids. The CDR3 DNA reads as TGTGCCAGCAGCTTAGCTCCTATTCTAGCGGGAGAGACCCAGTACTTC. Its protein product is CASSLAPILAGETQYF. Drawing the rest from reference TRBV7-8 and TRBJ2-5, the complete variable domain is GAGVSQSPRYKVAKRGQDVALRCDPISGHVSLFWYQQALGQGPEFLTYFQNEAQLDKSGLPSDRFFAERPEGSVSTLKIQRTQQEDSAVYLCASSLAPILAGETQYFGPGTRLLVL.

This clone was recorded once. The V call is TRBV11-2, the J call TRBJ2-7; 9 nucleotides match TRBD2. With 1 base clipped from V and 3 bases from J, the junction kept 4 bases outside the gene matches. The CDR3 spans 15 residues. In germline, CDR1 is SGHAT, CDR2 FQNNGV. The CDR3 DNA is TGTGCCAGCAGCTTAGCCTCGCGGGAGGGCTACGAGCAGTACTTC. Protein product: CASSLASREGYEQYF. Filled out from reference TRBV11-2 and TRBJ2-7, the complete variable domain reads EAGVAQSPRYKIIEKRQSVAFWCNPISGHATLYWYQQILGQGPKLLIQFQNNGVVDDSQLPKDRFSAERLKGVDSTLKIQPAKLEDSAVYLCASSLASREGYEQYFGPGTRLTVT.

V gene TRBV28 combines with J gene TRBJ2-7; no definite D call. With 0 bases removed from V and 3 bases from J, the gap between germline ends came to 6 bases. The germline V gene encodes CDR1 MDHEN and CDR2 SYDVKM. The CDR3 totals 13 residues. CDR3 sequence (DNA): TGTGCCAGCAGTTTATGGGGCAGCTACGAGCAGTACTTC. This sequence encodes CASSLWGSYEQYF.

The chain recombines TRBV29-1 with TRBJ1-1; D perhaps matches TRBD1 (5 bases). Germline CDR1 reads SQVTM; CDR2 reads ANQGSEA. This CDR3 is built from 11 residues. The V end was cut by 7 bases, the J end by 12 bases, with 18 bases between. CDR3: CSAGEPGRSFF. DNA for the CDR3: TGCAGCGCTGGGGAGCCAGGGAGATCTTTCTTT.

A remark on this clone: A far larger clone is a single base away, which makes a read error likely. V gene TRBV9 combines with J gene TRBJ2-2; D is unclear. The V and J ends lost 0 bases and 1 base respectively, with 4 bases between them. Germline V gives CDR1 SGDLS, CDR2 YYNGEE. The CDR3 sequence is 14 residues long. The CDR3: CASSVGRNTGELFF. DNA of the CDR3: TGTGCCAGCAGCGTAGGAAGGAACACCGGGGAGCTGTTTTTT. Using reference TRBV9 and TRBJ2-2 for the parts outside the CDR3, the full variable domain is DSGVTQTPKHLITATGQRVTLRCSPRSGDLSVYWYQQSLDQGLQFLIQYYNGEERAKGNILERFSAQQFPDLHSELNLSSLELGDSALYFCASSVGRNTGELFFGEGSRLTVL.

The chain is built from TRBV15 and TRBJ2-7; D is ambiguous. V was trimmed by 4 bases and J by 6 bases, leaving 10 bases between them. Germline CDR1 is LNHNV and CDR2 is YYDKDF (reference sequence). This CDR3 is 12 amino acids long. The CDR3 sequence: CATSTRTSEQYF. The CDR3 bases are TGTGCCACCAGCACGCGGACCTCCGAGCAGTACTTC.

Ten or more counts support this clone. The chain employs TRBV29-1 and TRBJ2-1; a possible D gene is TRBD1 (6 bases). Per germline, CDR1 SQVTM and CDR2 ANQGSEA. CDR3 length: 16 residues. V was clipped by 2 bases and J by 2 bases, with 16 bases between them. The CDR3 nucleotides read TGCAGCGTTGAATGGGTCAGGGGTACCCCCTACAATGAGCAGTTCTTC. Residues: CSVEWVRGTPYNEQFF.

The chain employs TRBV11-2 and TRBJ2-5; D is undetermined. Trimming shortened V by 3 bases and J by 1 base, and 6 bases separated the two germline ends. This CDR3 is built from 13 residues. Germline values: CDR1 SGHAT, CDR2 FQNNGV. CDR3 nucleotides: TGTGCCAGCAGCTTTTCGGCCCAAGAGACCCAGTACTTC. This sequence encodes CASSFSAQETQYF.